This record concerns one T cell receptor (beta chain) sequence. Its antigen is undetermined. Sequencing was at survey level. Assay: immunoSEQ multiplex PCR; the TCRdb copy retains only in-frame clones and omits some. Of about 30,000 clones listed, 90% to 95% are singletons. Time point noted: before natalizumab initiation. All patients had prior interferon beta, and all PML patients were female. This sample was taken from a study of multiple sclerosis patients with progressive multifocal leukoencephalopathy. Study observations and caveats: No common TRBV or TRBJ usage or pairing appeared at PML. PML-onset expanded TRB clones were detectable before and during natalizumab therapy.

The V gene lost 2 bases and the J gene lost 8 bases, with 12 bases spanning the gap. Germline CDR1 ENHRY, CDR2 SYGVKD. CDR3 length: 13 residues. The rearrangement links TRBV10-3 to TRBJ1-2; weak D call: TRBD1 (6 bases). The sequenced sample consisted of PBMCs. This receptor was taken from a man aged 25 to 40 with multiple sclerosis. This CDR3 is CAISETGFRGYTF. DNA for the CDR3: TGTGCCATCAGTGAGACAGGGTTTAGGGGCTACACCTTC.